This T cell receptor (beta chain) was sequenced during a study of cytomegalovirus exposure and HLA in healthy donors. On this clone: Its matching antigen is unknown. Different DNA sequences within this sample yield the same CDR3.

Germline trimming cut 10 bases from V and 14 bases from J; bases unmatched to any gene: 15. Germline V CDR1 and CDR2: SEHNR, FQNEAQ (reference sequence). CDR3 length: 13 residues. Overall study results and limits: Generally TCR sequences proved uncommon, though certain public TCRs appeared in numerous donors. Reports state that TCR beta sequences accurately predicted most subjects' HLA-A and HLA-B alleles.

Vbeta (60) and Jbeta (13) primers were used in the PCR. Measured with immunoSEQ multiplex PCR; TCRdb has only the in-frame clones, and not every one. The sample carries fewer than 95,000 clones, approximately 63% recorded once. Sequencing used PBMCs. The rearrangement links TRBV7-9 to TRBJ2-5; 11 positions agree with TRBD2. The TCR was taken from a woman in her 30s in good health and CMV-seronegative. DNA for the CDR3: TGTGCCACCGCTAGCGGGGGGCCCATTCACGAATACTTC. This sequence encodes CATASGGPIHEYF.